Listed below are T cell receptor beta chains from one sample, sequenced in a study of beta chain features in type 1 diabetes. Only in-frame clones appear in the TCRdb table, and some are missing; sequencing was by immunoSEQ multiplex PCR. The table records fewer than 650,000 clones, about a sixth of them present only once. The sample taken for sequencing was naive CD4+ T cells from blood. These receptors originate from a man between 18 and 29 years old in good health. CDR3s include the opening cysteine and the closing phenylalanine or tryptophan. D genes are given only for firm matches. Clone size appears in some rows only: once, few, many, or a class for an expanded clone.

clone_size: few; j_call: TRBJ2-1; d_call: NA; v_call: TRBV7-2; cdr3_aa: CASSPEGEQFF; cdr3_nt: TGTGCCAGCAGCCCTGAGGGTGAGCAGTTCTTC
clone_size: few; j_call: TRBJ1-2; d_call: NA; v_call: TRBV7-9; cdr3_aa: CASSSPGGRVDGYTF; cdr3_nt: TGTGCCAGCAGCTCCCCTGGTGGCAGGGTGGATGGCTACACCTTC
clone_size: NA; j_call: TRBJ2-3; d_call: NA; v_call: TRBV15; cdr3_aa: CATRGGGYDTQYF; cdr3_nt: TGTGCCACCAGAGGTGGGGGGTACGATACGCAGTATTTT
clone_size: few; j_call: TRBJ2-3; d_call: NA; v_call: TRBV19; cdr3_aa: CASSINSLRTDTQYF; cdr3_nt: TGTGCCAGTAGTATCAACAGCCTGAGGACAGATACGCAGTATTTT
clone_size: few; j_call: TRBJ2-7; d_call: TRBD1; v_call: TRBV29-1; cdr3_aa: CSVPLGQGLYEQYF; cdr3_nt: TGCAGCGTTCCCCTGGGACAGGGACTTTACGAGCAGTACTTC
clone_size: NA; j_call: TRBJ2-5; d_call: NA; v_call: TRBV14; cdr3_aa: CASSSGPAGLGDQYF; cdr3_nt: TGTGCCAGCAGCTCAGGGCCGGCCGGTTTAGGGGACCAGTACTTC
clone_size: NA; j_call: TRBJ2-3; d_call: TRBD2; v_call: TRBV9; cdr3_aa: CASSVLGLGGGAQYF; cdr3_nt: TGTGCCAGCAGCGTTCTGGGACTAGGCGGGGGGGCGCAGTATTTT
clone_size: NA; j_call: TRBJ1-4; d_call: NA; v_call: TRBV7-2; cdr3_aa: CASSSMTGTSRGKLFF; cdr3_nt: TGTGCCAGCAGCTCAATGACCGGGACAAGCCGAGGAAAACTGTTTTTT
clone_size: NA; j_call: TRBJ1-2; d_call: NA; v_call: TRBV7-9; cdr3_aa: CASSLSGTSRTYF; cdr3_nt: TGTGCCAGCAGCTTAAGCGGGACATCTCGCACCTACTTC
clone_size: few; j_call: TRBJ1-1; d_call: TRBD1; v_call: TRBV11-2; cdr3_aa: CASSNRGRRTEAFF; cdr3_nt: TGTGCCAGCAGCAACAGGGGGCGAAGGACTGAAGCTTTCTTT
clone_size: few; j_call: TRBJ2-5; d_call: NA; v_call: TRBV19; cdr3_aa: CASSARGFQETQYF; cdr3_nt: TGTGCCAGTAGTGCCCGGGGGTTCCAAGAGACCCAGTACTTC
clone_size: NA; j_call: TRBJ1-1; d_call: NA; v_call: TRBV2; cdr3_aa: CASREQGNTEAFF; cdr3_nt: TGTGCCAGCAGGGAACAGGGGAACACTGAAGCTTTCTTT
clone_size: few; j_call: TRBJ2-7; d_call: TRBD2; v_call: TRBV4-2; cdr3_aa: CASSHARTSGSYEQYF; cdr3_nt: TGTGCCAGCAGCCACGCTCGGACTAGCGGATCCTACGAGCAGTACTTC
clone_size: once; j_call: TRBJ1-4; d_call: NA; v_call: TRBV7-9; cdr3_aa: CGEEKLFF; cdr3_nt: TGTGGTGAAGAAAAACTGTTTTTT
clone_size: NA; j_call: TRBJ2-7; d_call: TRBD1; v_call: TRBV10-3; cdr3_aa: CAISEKRQGTYEQYF; cdr3_nt: TGTGCCATCAGTGAAAAAAGACAGGGGACCTACGAGCAGTACTTC
clone_size: NA; j_call: TRBJ2-1; d_call: TRBD2; v_call: TRBV29-1; cdr3_aa: CSAGGYNEQFF; cdr3_nt: TGCAGCGCCGGGGGGTACAATGAGCAGTTCTTC